This entry features one T cell receptor (beta chain) sequence. Its antigen is not identified. In germline, CDR1 is MNHEY, CDR2 SMNVEV (reference sequence). The CDR3 runs 16 residues. V was shortened by 2 bases and J by 1 base, with 14 bases between the two germline ends. The sample is drawn from a study of cytomegalovirus exposure and HLA in healthy donors. Study-wide points: In a later analysis, HLA-associated beta chains showed higher expansion and lower generation probabilities than comparable chains. TRBV6-2, TRBV6-3 and other indistinguishable V segments were excluded. Many donors carried some public TCRs, although rarity characterized most TCR sequences. A later analysis linked a missense DCLRE1C variant to TCR beta V- and J-gene trimming.

60 Vbeta and 13 Jbeta primers were used in PCR. Assay: immunoSEQ multiplex PCR; the TCRdb copy retains only in-frame clones and omits some. The table has about 150,000 clones, about 80% seen once. Sequences were obtained from PBMCs. This sequence joins TRBV27 and TRBJ1-1; no reliable D call. This TCR was sampled from a woman aged 25 to 45 in good health and CMV-seronegative. CDR3: CASSLHSNRKNTEAFF. The CDR3 DNA reads TGTGCCAGCAGTTTACACAGTAATCGGAAGAACACTGAAGCTTTCTTT.